This TCR beta chain was sequenced in a study of blood T cell repertoires in COVID-19. Germline CDR1 GTSNPN, CDR2 SVGIG (reference sequence). The CDR3 runs 13 residues. The V gene lost 2 bases and the J gene lost 6 bases, with 11 bases spanning the gap. The method was immunoSEQ multiplex PCR; TCRdb's version includes in-frame clones alone and lacks a portion of them. Of under 300,000 clones listed, more than 75% were seen once; the top ten hold about 14%. This TCR was recovered from a man aged 18 to 29 who had recovered from COVID-19. The sample was PBMCs or T cells enriched from blood (not recorded which). The chain couples TRBV30 to TRBJ1-3; tentative D call: TRBD1 (5 bases). The DNA of the CDR3 is TGTGCCTGGAGTCGGGGGGAGTCAAACACCATATATTTT. Its protein is CAWSRGESNTIYF.